This TCR beta chain was identified during a study of shared clonotypes between healthy human individuals (TCRdb year 2020). Broadly, across the study: The cohort included three men and a couple of women between 18 and 49 years of age. For each donor, CD4 naive and CD4 memory were each run on three plates, CD8 naive on two plates, and CD8 memory on one plate. Blood TCR repertoires of five healthy adults were deeply sequenced to estimate repertoire size and the extent of clonotype sharing between individuals. Different laboratories and diverse techniques were used to prepare libraries and sequence TCR repertoires, to increase sequencing depth and limit assay-specific biases. Per donor, leukapheresis produced somewhere between about 0.9 and 9 billion PBMCs. What the study reported, not specific to this receptor: Even with the large sequencing depth, rarefaction of the sorted-subset datasets indicated that sequencing was incomplete. The small number of donors limited the genetic and exposure-history diversity represented. Based on pairwise subsampling, the degree of clonotype sharing among donors was expected to be affected by sequencing depth. Sampling was restricted to blood, and TCR repertoires in tissue are likely to differ from TCR repertoires in blood. Estimated clonotype richness was generally larger for naive than for memory subsets. Across a handful of donors, about 5.2% of naive CD4, roughly 3.5% of naive CD8, about 2.3% of memory CD4, and roughly 0.41% of memory CD8 clonotypes were shared. Compared with non-shared clonotypes, clonotypes shared by all four sorted-subset donors had higher generation probabilities.

Measured from the cysteine to the phenylalanine, the CDR3 is 16 residues long. This entry keeps only the CDR3 DNA: 48 bases, framed from base 1. The germline V gene sets CDR1 to SGHTS and CDR2 to YDEGEE. Ends trimmed: V by 3 bases, J by 4 bases; bases unmatched to a gene: 7. CD8 naive samples consisted of CD45RO-negative cells that were positively selected for CCR7, yielding a CD45RA+CCR7+ population without TemRA cells. The donors were healthy, HIV-negative adults who had no recently reported acute infections or vaccinations. All donors were Caucasian adults living in Nashville, Tennessee, USA. Blood was obtained by leukapheresis, after which PBMCs were separated by Ficoll-Histopaque density gradient centrifugation and cryopreserved in liquid nitrogen vapor phase. Analytical flow cytometry was used to check the purity and quantity of every magnetically sorted T cell population. From each sorted fraction, genomic DNA was isolated and quantified by UV absorbance on a Nanodrop 2000c.

As to this clone: Its binding antigen is unknown. Per-nucleotide qualities are absent, and no much larger clonotype sits a single base away.

Using the deep immunoSEQ assay, TCR CDR3 regions were amplified from genomic DNA by multiplex PCR. Extracted genomic DNA from each cell subset was spread evenly across all wells of several immunoSEQ 96-well plates, with each plate serving as a replicate. For sorted subsets, each replicate PCR was loaded with around 200 ng genomic DNA, equivalent to approximately 27,000 T cell genomes. The purified libraries were quantified using a Qubit 3.0 fluorometer, sized with a Bioanalyzer 2100, and then quantified again using the KAPA Library Quantification kit. Every immunoSEQ 96-well plate was sequenced on a separate single-read 150-cycle Illumina NextSeq 550 flow cell. The source study handled its data this way. Because the immunoSEQ output held only junctional sequences and lacked quality scores, the filtering could not match the filtering applied to full-length reads. To assign V/J genes and CDR3, sequences were annotated using PyIR, a Python wrapper for IgBLAST v1.9, with IMGT germline references. Reads were filtered out if the reads had weak V/J assignments (E-value above 1e-6), no CDR3, stop codons, out-of-frame junctions, or ambiguous translated residues. V3J clonotypes were defined as sequences sharing an identical inferred V gene, J gene, and CDR3 amino acid sequence. Percentage overlap between repertoires was calculated by dividing the number of shared unique clonotypes by the size of the smaller repertoire. RTK rarefaction, the Chao1 estimator, and Recon v2.1 estimates of unobserved clonotypes were used to assess repertoire richness. Generation probabilities were computed with OLGA for all TCRbeta clonotypes obtained by the gDNA method from a handful of donors. TCRdb re-hosts the immuneACCESS table, in-frame sequences only. Its copies lack some clones; in the studies checked, an unresolved V gene accounts for under half of them, and the cause for the rest is not known. For V, J and clone size, that table is used; D and trimming come from the DNA. This sample lists a few million clones; around 93% were detected once. Together, the top ten hold around 1.7% of the sample.

Sample: naive CD8+ T cells from PBMCs. This sample's cell subset or site label indicates: CD45RA+CCR7+. The sequence links TRBV5-8 to TRBJ1-5; the central 10 bases match TRBD1. This TCR came from a young man in good health. Some clones in this sample may be carry-over from other donors' samples. The CDR3 loop reads CASSSPGTGANQPQHF. Here is the DNA: TGTGCCAGCAGCTCCCCGGGGACAGGGGCGAATCAGCCCCAGCATTTT.